This entry concerns a single TCR beta chain. Its specificity is unknown. For every donor, a draw yielded around 10 milliliters of peripheral blood. This sample is part of a study of blood T cells in healthy people across ages. Study observations and caveats: Long-lived and aged donors differed, with more naive CD4+ cells and higher diversity in the long-lived.

The CDR3 is 13 amino acids. The germline V gene has CDR1 GTSNPN and CDR2 SVGIG (reference sequence). V lost 1 base and J lost 1, with 8 bases in between. Primers used in a second PCR of roughly 6 to 12 cycles were a sample-barcoded 5' primer and a J-beta primer mix. Each of the cDNA molecules was tagged by a template-switch adaptor with 12 random nucleotides. TCRdb fed the 5' RACE reads into MiXCR, producing one record per CDR3 protein. The repertoire holds roughly 1.6 million distinct CDR3 sequences, with roughly 30% as singletons. This TCR came from a woman in her twenties or thirties in good health. The sequencing input was blood. J is TRBJ2-7 and V is TRBV30; D could derive from TRBD1 or TRBD2 (5 bases each). The CDR3 loop reads CAWSGGISYEQYF. For the CDR3, the DNA is TGTGCCTGGAGTGGGGGGATATCCTACGAGCAGTACTTC.